This is a list of T cell receptor beta chains from one sample in a study of blood T cell repertoires in COVID-19. The repertoire was sequenced with immunoSEQ multiplex PCR; TCRdb's copy has only in-frame clones and lacks some. This table holds some 110,000 clones, 84% found once. The sequencing sample was made of PBMCs or T cells enriched from blood (not recorded which). The receptor source for this set is a woman in her twenties or thirties who had recovered from COVID-19. Both conserved end residues are part of each CDR3. D genes are given only for firm matches. Only part of the rows carry a size: once, few, many, or a class if the clone is expanded.

>TRBJ1-5|-|TRBD1|TRBV6-2/TRBV6-3
TGTGCCAGCAGTCTTGACAGGGTTGAAGGAAATCAGCCCCAGCATTTT
CASSLDRVEGNQPQHF
>TRBJ1-1|-|-|TRBV29-1
TGCAGCGGTACCAGGGGCGGGAACACTGAAGCTTTCTTT
CSGTRGGNTEAFF
>TRBJ2-2|-|TRBD1|TRBV25-1
TGTGCCAGCAGTGAATCGGAGGGACAGGGGTTTCATCAAAGGGAGCTGTTTTTT
CASSESEGQGFHQRELFF
>TRBJ2-5|-|-|TRBV7-2
TGTGCCAGCAGCTTAGCAGGTGTTAGCGAGACCCAGTACTTC
CASSLAGVSETQYF
>TRBJ2-1|-|-|TRBV11-2
TGTGCCAGCAGCCCGAGGACGGACAACAATGAGCAGTTCTTC
CASSPRTDNNEQFF
>TRBJ1-5|-|-|TRBV19
TGTGCCAGTAATCCAGGGATTTACAATCAGCCCCAGCATTTT
CASNPGIYNQPQHF
>TRBJ2-5|-|TRBD2|TRBV14
TGTGCCAGCAGCCAAGATCTTTCGGGCCGTAGCGGGATGTTTTCAGAGACCCAGTACTTC
CASSQDLSGRSGMFSETQYF
>TRBJ2-7|-|-|TRBV18
TGTGCCAGCTCACCCAGACACGACTACGAGCAGTACTTC
CASSPRHDYEQYF
>TRBJ2-1|-|-|TRBV5-4
TGTGCCAGCCTTAGTGGGAGGGGGGAGAGGTACAATGAGCAGTTCTTC
CASLSGRGERYNEQFF
>TRBJ2-2|-|TRBD2|TRBV5-1
TGCGCCAGCAGCTTGGCTAGCGGGATGGGAACCGGGGAGCTGTTTTTT
CASSLASGMGTGELFF
>TRBJ1-1|-|-|TRBV2
TGTGCCAGCAGTGAATACCAGGCTAAGACCACTGAAGCTTTCTTT
CASSEYQAKTTEAFF
>TRBJ1-2|-|TRBD1|TRBV5-4
TGTGCCAGCAGCTCCCCGGGACAGCTCACTTTTGGCTACACCTTC
CASSSPGQLTFGYTF
>TRBJ1-5|-|TRBD1|TRBV5-1
TGCGCCAGCAGCTCGGGACAGGGTGGAAGCAATCAGCCCCAGCATTTT
CASSSGQGGSNQPQHF
>TRBJ2-7|few|-|TRBV4-3
TGCGCCAGCAGCCAAGAACACAGGAGGGTCTACGAGCAGTACTTC
CASSQEHRRVYEQYF
>TRBJ2-1|-|TRBD2|TRBV7-9
TGTGCCAGCGGGGGTTGGGGACTAGCGGGAACAAGCTCCTACAATGAGCAGTTCTTC
CASGGWGLAGTSSYNEQFF
>TRBJ2-3|once|TRBD2|TRBV4-3
TGCGCCAGCAGCCAAGAGGCGAGCCGGGGGGCAGATACGCAGTATTTT
CASSQEASRGADTQYF
>TRBJ2-1|-|TRBD2|TRBV7-3
TGTGCCAGCAGCCCGCTAGCGGGAGCCTTTGTTGAGCAGTTCTTC
CASSPLAGAFVEQFF